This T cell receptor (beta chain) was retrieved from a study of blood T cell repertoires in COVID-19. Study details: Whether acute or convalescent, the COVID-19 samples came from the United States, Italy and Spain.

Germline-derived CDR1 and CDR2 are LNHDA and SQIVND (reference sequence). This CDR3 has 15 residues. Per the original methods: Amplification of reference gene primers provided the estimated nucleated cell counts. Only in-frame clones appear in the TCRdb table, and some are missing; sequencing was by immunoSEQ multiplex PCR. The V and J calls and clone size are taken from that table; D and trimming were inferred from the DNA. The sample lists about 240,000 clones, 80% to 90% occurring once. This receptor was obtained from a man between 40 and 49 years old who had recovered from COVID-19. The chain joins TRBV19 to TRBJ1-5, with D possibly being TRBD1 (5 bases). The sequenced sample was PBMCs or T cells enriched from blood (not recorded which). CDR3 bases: TGTGCGGTTGGAAGGGGAGGCATAAGCAATCAGCCCCAGCATTTT. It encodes CAVGRGGISNQPQHF.